The 9 T cell receptor beta chains below all came from one sample that was sequenced in a study of blood T cell repertoires in COVID-19. Generated by immunoSEQ multiplex PCR, the TCRdb table keeps only in-frame clones and is missing some. The profile shows 25,000 to 30,000 clones, approximately 76% of them singletons. The sample consisted of peripheral blood. The receptors derive from a man aged 70-80 years with acute or convalescent COVID-19.

The genes are TRBV2 and TRBJ2-7; unclear D gene. Germline V lookup: CDR1 SNHLY, CDR2 FYNNEI. Trimming took off 1 base at V and 4 bases at J, with 8 bases between the two ends. This CDR3 has 13 amino acids. The CDR3 nucleotides read TGTGCCAGCAGTGAAGAGCTCTATTACGAGCAGTACTTC. Its protein is CASSEELYYEQYF.

This clone was picked up one time. The V call is TRBV15, the J call TRBJ1-5; TRBD1 matches 7 bases. The CDR3 totals 15 residues. Germline V CDR1 and CDR2: LNHNV, YYDKDF (reference sequence). V was pared by 1 base and J by 6 bases, with 6 bases of the junction left unmatched. This CDR3 is CATSRATGVRQPQHF. For the CDR3, the DNA is TGTGCCACCAGCAGAGCTACAGGGGTGCGTCAGCCCCAGCATTTT.

This clone has a single count. CDR3 coding DNA: TGTGCCAGCACCCTAGCGGCGCTATTCAATGAGCAGTTCTTC. It is translated as CASTLAALFNEQFF. The gene calls are TRBV7-9 and TRBJ2-1, with TRBD2 matching 7 bases. After removal of 7 bases from V and 6 bases from J, the junction contained 9 bases not matched to a gene. This CDR3 has 14 residues. The germline V gene encodes CDR1 SEHNR and CDR2 FQNEAQ (reference sequence). The whole variable domain, filled in from reference TRBV7-9 and TRBJ2-1, reads DTGVSQNPRHKITKRGQNVTFRCDPISEHNRLYWYRQTLGQGPEFLTYFQNEAQLEKSRLLSDRFSAERPKGSFSTLEIQRTEQGDSAMYLCASTLAALFNEQFFGPGTRLTVL.

V is TRBV6-5 and J is TRBJ2-7; D gene uncertain. CDR1 is MNHEY, CDR2 SVGAGI, per germline. The CDR3 is 13 amino acids. The V and J ends lost 6 bases and 3 bases respectively, with 12 bases between them. The CDR3 DNA is TGTGCCAGCAGGACTCCGAGCGTCTACGAGCAGTACTTC. It encodes CASRTPSVYEQYF.

This clone was observed a few times. The chain employs TRBV15 and TRBJ1-1; TRBD1 matches at 9 bases. CDR1 and CDR2 from the germline V gene are LNHNV and YYDKDF (reference sequence). This CDR3 region has 16 residues. Trimming at V came to 1 base and at J to 6 bases, leaving 9 bases not matched to a gene. The DNA for the CDR3 is TGTGCCACCAGCAGAGGAGCGACAGGGGGTAGGTCTGAAGCTTTCTTT. It encodes CATSRGATGGRSEAFF.

This chain uses TRBV12-3 or TRBV12-4 with TRBJ1-5; D is uncertain. V was cut by 3 bases and J by 7 bases, with 7 bases left in between. The CDR3 contains 12 residues. Here the CDR3 reads CASSFTPQPQHF. The CDR3 DNA reads as TGTGCCAGCAGTTTCACTCCACAGCCCCAGCATTTT.

This clone was picked up a small number of times. The chain combines TRBV19 with TRBJ2-3, with D maybe TRBD1 (5 bases). The CDR3 runs 12 residues. The germline CDR1 and CDR2 sequences are LNHDA and SQIVND (reference sequence). Trimming left V 6 bases short and J 10 bases short, with 14 bases between. The CDR3 loop reads CASSPQGRSQYF. The CDR3 coding sequence is TGTGCCAGTAGCCCCCAGGGCCGCTCGCAGTATTTT.

The chain has TRBV7-8 and TRBJ2-7; TRBD1 matches 9 bases. Germline loops: CDR1 SGHVS, CDR2 FQNEAQ. V gave up 5 bases and J gave up 2 bases; unmatched junction bases: 10. CDR3 size: 16 residues. CDR3 sequence reads: CASSPLPGQGTYEQYF. As DNA, the CDR3 is TGTGCCAGCAGCCCATTACCGGGACAGGGCACCTACGAGCAGTACTTC.

The genes are TRBV3-1 (or the pseudogene TRBV3-2) and TRBJ2-1; possible D gene TRBD2, 5 bases. The CDR3 covers 14 residues. The germline CDR1 and CDR2 sequences are LGHDT and YNNKEL (reference sequence). V dropped 3 bases and J dropped 8 bases, with 14 bases sitting between them. The DNA of the CDR3 is TGTGCCAGCAGCCATTTGTCTAGCTTTGATGAGCAGTTCTTC. It is translated as CASSHLSSFDEQFF.